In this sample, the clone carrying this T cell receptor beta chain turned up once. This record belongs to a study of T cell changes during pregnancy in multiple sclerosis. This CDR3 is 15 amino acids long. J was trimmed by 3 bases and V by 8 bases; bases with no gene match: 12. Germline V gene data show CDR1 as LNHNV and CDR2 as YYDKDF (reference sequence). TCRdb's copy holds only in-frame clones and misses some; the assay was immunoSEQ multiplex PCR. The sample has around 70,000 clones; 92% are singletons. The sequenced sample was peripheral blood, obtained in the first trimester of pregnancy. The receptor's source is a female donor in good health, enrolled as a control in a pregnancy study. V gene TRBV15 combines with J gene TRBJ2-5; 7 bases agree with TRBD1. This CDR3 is CATQAEIGTEETQYF. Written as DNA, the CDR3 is TGTGCCACCCAAGCAGAGATCGGGACAGAAGAGACCCAGTACTTC. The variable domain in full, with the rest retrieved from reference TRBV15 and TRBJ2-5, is DAMVIQNPRYQVTQFGKPVTLSCSQTLNHNVMYWYQQKSSQAPKLLFHYYDKDFNNEADTPDNFQSRRPNTSFCFLDIRSPGLGDTAMYLCATQAEIGTEETQYFGPGTRLLVL.